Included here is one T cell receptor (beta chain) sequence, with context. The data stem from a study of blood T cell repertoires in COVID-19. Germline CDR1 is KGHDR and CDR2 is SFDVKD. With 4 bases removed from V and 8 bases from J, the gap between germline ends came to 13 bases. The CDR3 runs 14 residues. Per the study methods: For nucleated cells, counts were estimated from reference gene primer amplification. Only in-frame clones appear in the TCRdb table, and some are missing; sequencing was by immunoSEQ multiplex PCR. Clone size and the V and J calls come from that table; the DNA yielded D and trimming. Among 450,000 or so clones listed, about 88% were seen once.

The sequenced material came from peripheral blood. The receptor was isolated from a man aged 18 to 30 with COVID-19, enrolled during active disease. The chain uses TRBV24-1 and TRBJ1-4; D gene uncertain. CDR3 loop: CATSDPKFREKLFF. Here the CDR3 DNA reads TGTGCCACCAGTGACCCGAAATTTCGGGAAAAACTGTTTTTT.